A selection of T cell receptor beta chains follows, all from one sample in a study of cytomegalovirus exposure and HLA in healthy donors. The repertoire was sequenced with immunoSEQ multiplex PCR; TCRdb's copy has only in-frame clones and lacks some. The sample includes over 110,000 clones, approximately 84% of them seen just once. The sequencing sample was made of PBMCs. All receptors derive from a woman aged 25 to 39 in good health and CMV-seronegative. Each CDR3 is given with its conserved first and last residue. Each record gives: J gene, clone size, D gene, V gene, CDR3 DNA, CDR3 protein. The D gene is left open where the match is weak. Size values are once, few and many counts, or a class for expanded clones, and some rows have none.

J gene: TRBJ1-1
clone size: -
D gene: -
V gene: TRBV30
CDR3 DNA: TGTGCCTGGACCGAGAGAACGAACACTGAAGCTTTCTTT
CDR3 protein: CAWTERTNTEAFF

J gene: TRBJ2-5
clone size: few
D gene: TRBD1
V gene: TRBV29-1
CDR3 DNA: TGCAGCGGGAGAGGACAGGGTGAGACCCAGTACTTC
CDR3 protein: CSGRGQGETQYF

J gene: TRBJ1-1
clone size: -
D gene: -
V gene: TRBV19
CDR3 DNA: TGTGCCAGTAGTCCCCGTAAAGAGACTCTGAACACTGAAGCTTTCTTT
CDR3 protein: CASSPRKETLNTEAFF

J gene: TRBJ1-5
clone size: -
D gene: -
V gene: TRBV6-6
CDR3 DNA: TGTGCCAGCAGTGCTTGGGGGGGTCCTCAGCCCCAGCATTTT
CDR3 protein: CASSAWGGPQPQHF

J gene: TRBJ1-2
clone size: -
D gene: -
V gene: TRBV29-1
CDR3 DNA: TGCAGCGTCGCCGGGGTTAACTATGGCTACACCTTC
CDR3 protein: CSVAGVNYGYTF

J gene: TRBJ1-1
clone size: once
D gene: -
V gene: TRBV6-5
CDR3 DNA: TGTGCCAGCAGTTTAGCCGGGGGGAGTGAAGCTTTCTTT
CDR3 protein: CASSLAGGSEAFF

J gene: TRBJ2-7
clone size: -
D gene: TRBD2
V gene: TRBV9
CDR3 DNA: TGTGCCAGCAGCCTTAGTACTAGCGGGGGGACCTACGAGCAGTACTTC
CDR3 protein: CASSLSTSGGTYEQYF

J gene: TRBJ2-2
clone size: -
D gene: -
V gene: TRBV2
CDR3 DNA: TGTGCCAGCAGTGAACTAAATTATTCTGGGGAGCTGTTTTTT
CDR3 protein: CASSELNYSGELFF

J gene: TRBJ1-6
clone size: -
D gene: -
V gene: TRBV30
CDR3 DNA: TGTGCCTGGAGTAGGAACAGGGATAATTCACCCCTCCACTTT
CDR3 protein: CAWSRNRDNSPLHF

J gene: TRBJ2-5
clone size: -
D gene: TRBD2
V gene: TRBV7-9
CDR3 DNA: TGTGCCAGCAGCCAGGGACTAGCGGATTCTCAAGAGACCCAGTACTTC
CDR3 protein: CASSQGLADSQETQYF